Presented here are 23 T cell receptor beta chains from one specimen sequenced in a study of T cells after yellow fever vaccination. TCRdb redid the calling of the 5' RACE reads with MiXCR, one entry per CDR3 protein. The sample lists under 600,000 distinct CDR3 sequences; roughly 13% were seen once. This sample comprised PBMCs, obtained on the day of the yellow fever booster vaccination. All receptors come from a man younger than 40 who received the YFV17D yellow fever vaccine.

V usage is TRBV5-1 and J usage is TRBJ2-5; 9 bases map to TRBD2. With 0 bases clipped from V and 6 bases from J, the junction kept 6 bases outside the gene matches. The germline V gene has CDR1 SGHRS and CDR2 YFSETQ. CDR3 length equals 15 residues. CDR3 sequence: CASSLDPAGGQTQYF. The CDR3 DNA reads TGCGCCAGCAGCTTGGATCCAGCGGGAGGCCAGACCCAGTACTTC.

This clonotype was counted only a few times. The gene calls are TRBV29-1 and TRBJ2-3; D is ambiguous. The V end was cut by 5 bases, the J end by 0 bases, with 15 bases between. The CDR3 contains 15 residues. The germline V gene encodes CDR1 SQVTM and CDR2 ANQGSEA. The CDR3 DNA reads as TGCAGCGTTCCCCTATGGGCCTCCAGCACAGATACGCAGTATTTT. This gives the protein CSVPLWASSTDTQYF.

This clonotype has ten or more counts. The chain joins TRBV27 to TRBJ2-7; 8 positions agree with TRBD2. This CDR3 comprises 14 residues. Trimming removed 2 bases from V and 5 bases from J; junction bases left unmatched: 5. Germline assignment: CDR1 MNHEY and CDR2 SMNVEV (reference sequence). The CDR3 nucleotides are TGTGCCAGCAGTTTAGCGGGAGGCGGGGACGAGCAGTACTTC. Its protein is CASSLAGGGDEQYF.

There are a few counts of this clonotype. The chain joins TRBV6-1 to TRBJ2-5, with 7 bases matching TRBD1. Germline V lookup: CDR1 MNHNS, CDR2 SASEGT. After removal of 4 bases from V and 5 bases from J, the junction contained 7 bases not matched to a gene. CDR3 length: 14 amino acids. The CDR3 loop is CASSATQGKETQYF. DNA of the CDR3: TGTGCCAGCAGTGCAACACAGGGGAAGGAGACCCAGTACTTC.

V usage is TRBV7-9 and J usage is TRBJ2-1, with 11 nucleotides matching TRBD2. J gave up 6 bases and V 6 bases, and 4 bases lay outside the gene matches. The germline gives CDR1 SEHNR, CDR2 FQNEAQ (reference sequence). The CDR3 spans 14 residues. CDR3 bases: TGTGCCAGCAGTCATAGCGGGAGGGTCAATGAGCAGTTCTTC. Its translation is CASSHSGRVNEQFF.

Ten or more counts support this clonotype. The CDR3 spells CASSLTGTGANVLTF. In DNA, the CDR3 is TGTGCCAGCAGTTTAACAGGTACCGGGGCCAACGTCCTGACTTTC. J is TRBJ2-6 and V is TRBV28; possible D gene TRBD1, 5 bases. Per germline, CDR1 MDHEN and CDR2 SYDVKM. The CDR3 runs 15 residues. V was shortened by 2 bases and J by 4 bases, with 9 bases between the two germline ends.

The chain is built from TRBV27 and TRBJ2-7; 7 bases align to TRBD2. V trimming: 6 bases; J trimming: 7 bases; junction bases outside the gene matches: 9. CDR1 is MNHEY and CDR2 is SMNVEV in the germline V gene (reference sequence). This CDR3 is 13 amino acids long. The CDR3 nucleotides read TGTGCCAGCAGGATGGCGGGAGCGTATGAGCAGTACTTC. Translation gives CASRMAGAYEQYF.

This clonotype was counted at least ten times. The V and J genes are TRBV28 and TRBJ1-1; D gene uncertain. The germline V gene has CDR1 MDHEN and CDR2 SYDVKM. The CDR3 loop spans 14 amino acids. The ends were cut back, 5 bases at V and 6 bases at J, with 16 bases in the middle. This chain's CDR3 is CASSIISVPPEAFF. As DNA, the CDR3 is TGTGCCAGCAGTATCATTTCCGTGCCCCCTGAAGCTTTCTTT.

This clonotype was detected only a few times. The gene calls are TRBV28 and TRBJ2-5; D is undetermined. CDR1 and CDR2 from the germline V gene are MDHEN and SYDVKM. V was shortened by 7 bases and J by 0 bases, with 9 bases between the two germline ends. The CDR3 covers 13 residues. CDR3 amino acids: CASMAEYQETQYF. The CDR3 region has the DNA TGTGCCAGCATGGCGGAATACCAAGAGACCCAGTACTTC.

This sequence joins TRBV7-2 and TRBJ2-1; maybe TRBD1 (5 bases). The length of the CDR3 is 16 residues. V lost 1 base, J lost 2 bases, and 12 bases lay in between. Germline-derived CDR1 and CDR2 are SGHTA and FQGNSA. The CDR3 spells CASSLGAGIAYNEQFF. The DNA for the CDR3 is TGTGCCAGCAGCTTAGGGGCAGGGATCGCCTACAATGAGCAGTTCTTC.

The table lists this clonotype with a few counts. This chain connects TRBV12-3 or TRBV12-4 to TRBJ2-3, with 12 bases matching TRBD2. J was trimmed by 5 bases and V by 5 bases; bases with no gene match: 11. This CDR3 region has 17 residues. The CDR3 is CASSRALTSGGKDTQYF. The DNA of the CDR3 is TGTGCCAGCAGTCGCGCGCTGACTAGCGGGGGAAAAGATACGCAGTATTTT.

The chain couples TRBV7-2 to TRBJ2-3, with unresolved D. This CDR3 has 14 amino acids. Germline assignment: CDR1 SGHTA and CDR2 FQGNSA. Trimming took 5 bases from V and 3 from J, leaving 12 bases between them. In DNA form, the CDR3 reads TGTGCCAGCAGCCCCCTTTCGGCAACAGATACGCAGTATTTT. Its protein is CASSPLSATDTQYF.

This clonotype was observed a few times. The chain employs TRBV6-1 and TRBJ1-1; the D gene is possibly TRBD1 (6 bases). The CDR3 contains 13 residues. Germline loops: CDR1 MNHNS, CDR2 SASEGT. Trimming took off 5 bases at V and 10 bases at J, with 17 bases between the two ends. CDR3 in amino acids: CASSQNQGIGAFF. The CDR3 DNA sequence: TGTGCCAGCAGTCAAAACCAGGGGATTGGAGCTTTCTTT.

V gene TRBV7-2 combines with J gene TRBJ2-7; a weak D match, TRBD2 (6 bases). This CDR3 contains 14 residues. CDR1 and CDR2 from the germline V gene are SGHTA and FQGNSA. V lost 5 bases, J lost 2 bases, and 13 bases lay in between. CDR3 in DNA: TGTGCCAGCAGCCCTCCACAGCGGGCCTACGAGCAGTACTTC. Amino acid sequence: CASSPPQRAYEQYF.

This clonotype has ten or more counts. The chain has TRBV12-3 or TRBV12-4 and TRBJ2-7; unclear D gene. The V end lost 6 bases, the J end lost 2 bases, and 11 bases lay between the germline ends. The CDR3 has 13 residues. The CDR3 sequence: CASRYGGAYEQYF. CDR3 bases: TGTGCCAGCAGATATGGTGGGGCCTACGAGCAGTACTTC.

This clonotype was seen a few times. V gene TRBV6-1 combines with J gene TRBJ2-1; TRBD2 might be the D (6 bases). This CDR3 has 17 residues. The germline gives CDR1 MNHNS, CDR2 SASEGT. V was clipped by 5 bases and J by 3 bases, with 20 bases between them. CDR3 residues: CASSKAPGGQRYNEQFF. DNA for the CDR3: TGTGCCAGCAGTAAGGCCCCTGGAGGGCAGCGCTACAATGAGCAGTTCTTC.

The chain uses TRBV7-3 and TRBJ2-1, with 14 nucleotides matching TRBD2. CDR1 SGHTA and CDR2 FQGTGA come from the germline V gene. Trimming at V came to 4 bases and at J to 7 bases, leaving 12 bases not matched to a gene. This CDR3 is built from 18 residues. In DNA form, the CDR3 reads TGTGCCAGCAGCTCCCGGGGACTAGCGGGAGAGGGAAGGAATGAGCAGTTCTTC. Translation: CASSSRGLAGEGRNEQFF.

This clonotype was counted only a few times. The rearrangement joins TRBV20-1 to TRBJ2-2; 13 bases line up with TRBD2. V shed 2 bases, J shed 6 bases, and the junction held 6 bases outside the gene matches. The germline CDR1 and CDR2 sequences are DFQATT and SNEGSKA (reference sequence). CDR3 length equals 16 residues. The CDR3 reads CSARSGLAGESGELFF. Here the CDR3 DNA reads TGCAGTGCTAGATCCGGACTAGCGGGAGAGTCCGGGGAGCTGTTTTTT.

The chain couples TRBV20-1 to TRBJ2-7; 11 bases are a match to TRBD2. Germline V lookup: CDR1 DFQATT, CDR2 SNEGSKA (reference sequence). V gave up 0 bases and J gave up 3 bases; unmatched junction bases: 4. The CDR3 runs 15 residues. CDR3 DNA sequence: TGCAGTGCTAGAGAGACTAGCGGGACAGTCTACGAGCAGTACTTC. This encodes CSARETSGTVYEQYF.

The chain has TRBV28 and TRBJ2-7; D is possibly TRBD2 (6 bases). Germline loops: CDR1 MDHEN, CDR2 SYDVKM. The V end was cut by 2 bases, the J end by 4 bases, with 12 bases between. CDR3 length: 14 amino acids. In DNA form, the CDR3 reads TGTGCCAGCAGTTTAACCGGGAGAGTTTACGAGCAGTACTTC. Translated, it gives CASSLTGRVYEQYF.

This clonotype occurred many times. This chain connects TRBV7-2 to TRBJ2-1; perhaps D is TRBD1 or TRBD2 (5 bases each). Per germline, CDR1 SGHTA and CDR2 FQGNSA. V gave up 0 bases and J gave up 9 bases, with 12 bases separating them. This CDR3 has 14 amino acids. The CDR3 DNA reads TGTGCCAGCAGCTTAGCCGGGTCTGGGGGTGAGCAGTTCTTC. This translates into CASSLAGSGGEQFF.

The chain combines TRBV20-1 with TRBJ2-7; D is undetermined. The CDR3 runs 14 residues. The V end was cut by 3 bases, the J end by 3 bases, with 15 bases between. The germline V gene encodes CDR1 DFQATT and CDR2 SNEGSKA (reference sequence). The CDR3 DNA sequence: TGCAGTGCTAGGAGCGTCGACCGAAGCTACGAGCAGTACTTC. Protein product: CSARSVDRSYEQYF.

This clonotype was counted a few times. The chain links TRBV7-2 to TRBJ2-3; tentative D call: TRBD1 (6 bases). Germline assignment: CDR1 SGHTA and CDR2 FQGNSA. The V end lost 5 bases, the J end lost 6 bases, and 21 bases lay between the germline ends. The CDR3 runs to 16 residues. The CDR3 nucleotides read TGTGCCAGCAGCCATCTACCGGGACCAGGGGTTGATACGCAGTATTTT. Amino acids: CASSHLPGPGVDTQYF.